The clone carrying this T cell receptor beta chain appeared a single time. Its antigen is as yet unknown. The CDR3 is 16 residues long. Per germline, CDR1 SGHTA and CDR2 FQGNSA. With 0 bases removed from V and 1 base from J, the gap between germline ends came to 11 bases. PCR primers comprised 60 Vbeta and 13 Jbeta primers. Data came from immunoSEQ multiplex PCR; TCRdb stores just in-frame clones and leaves some out. The data contain roughly 140,000 clones, approximately 81% of them singletons. The source of the sample is a study of cytomegalovirus exposure and HLA in healthy donors. About the study: Earlier findings included roughly 100 million unique TCR beta sequences obtained from roughly 200 million T cells. Findings and caveats of the study: In an earlier analysis, productive rearrangement rates for most beta V segments clustered near 87% or 30%. Researchers reportedly found TCR beta sequences accurately predicted most subjects' HLA-A and HLA-B alleles.

The chain has TRBV7-2 and TRBJ2-3; D might be TRBD2 (5 bases). This clonotype was obtained from a woman between 18 and 30 years old in good health and CMV-seronegative. The sample was PBMCs. The DNA of the CDR3 is TGTGCCAGCAGCTTAGCCCCCGCGGGCCGCACAGATACGCAGTATTTT. As protein: CASSLAPAGRTDTQYF.